The 13 T cell receptor beta chains listed next were all sequenced from one sample in a study of beta chain features in type 1 diabetes. Reverse transcription of all isolated RNA meant that expressed TCRB transcripts were sequenced. Measured with immunoSEQ multiplex PCR; TCRdb has only the in-frame clones, and not every one. This table holds 680,000 or so clones, 15% to 19% found once. Sequences were obtained from naive CD4+ T cells from blood. These receptors all come from a young man in good health.

This clone has more than one count but fewer than ten. The V and J genes are TRBV2 and TRBJ2-6; 8 nucleotides agree with TRBD1. CDR1 is SNHLY, CDR2 FYNNEI, per germline. This CDR3 has 15 amino acids. The junction had 6 bases not matched to a gene; V was cut back by 6 bases and J by 5 bases. CDR3 bases: TGTGCCAGCAGGGGACAGGCGATTTGGGCCAACGTCCTGACTTTC. Amino acids: CASRGQAIWANVLTF.

This clone was seen a handful of times. The J gene is TRBJ1-1, the V gene TRBV6-1; D might be TRBD1 (6 bases). V lost 7 bases and J lost 7, with 10 bases in between. Germline assignment: CDR1 MNHNS and CDR2 SASEGT. CDR3 size: 11 residues. The CDR3 loop reads CASKSDSEAFF. The DNA of the CDR3 is TGTGCCAGCAAATCGGACAGTGAAGCTTTCTTT.

V gene TRBV18 combines with J gene TRBJ1-2, with D possibly being TRBD1 (5 bases). Between the trimmed V and J ends, which lost 3 bases and 0 bases, there was a span of 8 bases. From germline, CDR1 is KGHSH and CDR2 LQKENI. The CDR3 sequence is 14 residues long. The CDR3 protein is CASSPDSPNYGYTF. DNA for the CDR3: TGTGCCAGCTCACCCGACAGCCCTAACTATGGCTACACCTTC.

This chain uses TRBV7-2 with TRBJ2-5; D remains ambiguous. Germline CDR1 SGHTA, CDR2 FQGNSA. The CDR3 runs 12 residues. V gave up 5 bases and J gave up 5 bases, with 9 bases separating them. The CDR3 coding sequence is TGTGCCAGCAGCCAAGGGCGGGAGACCCAGTACTTC. As protein: CASSQGRETQYF.

The rearrangement links TRBV5-1 to TRBJ2-3; 9 bases are a match to TRBD2. CDR3 length: 16 amino acids. Germline CDR1 SGHRS, CDR2 YFSETQ. After removal of 0 bases from V and 3 bases from J, the junction contained 5 bases not matched to a gene. CDR3 coding DNA: TGCGCCAGCAGCTTGGAGGCGGGAGGGCCTACAGATACGCAGTATTTT. It codes for CASSLEAGGPTDTQYF.

This clone came up a few times. The J gene is TRBJ1-3, the V gene TRBV4-3; D is unresolved. CDR1 is LGHNA and CDR2 is YSLEER in the germline V gene. The V and J ends lost 1 base and 4 bases respectively, with 17 bases between them. The CDR3 contains 17 residues. CDR3 nucleotides: TGCGCCAGCAGCCAAGTTGCGAAGGGCTGGCAAGGAAACACCATATATTTT. It encodes CASSQVAKGWQGNTIYF.

The CDR3 reads CAAISPSGRKRNEQFF. The CDR3 DNA reads TGTGCCGCGATCAGTCCTAGCGGGAGGAAGAGGAATGAGCAGTTCTTC. J is TRBJ2-1 and V is TRBV10-3; 11 bases match TRBD2. The CDR3 has 16 residues. Germline CDR1 ENHRY, CDR2 SYGVKD. V dropped 11 bases and J dropped 7; count of bases not matched to a gene: 16.

This clone appeared a single time. The rearrangement uses TRBV6-6 and TRBJ1-1; D ambiguous. Trimming removed 2 bases at V and 1 base at J, with 5 bases between. Germline lookup yields CDR1 MNHNY and CDR2 SVGAGI (reference sequence). The CDR3 extends over 13 amino acids. DNA of the CDR3: TGTGCCAGCAGTTACGTAGAGAACACTGAAGCTTTCTTT. It yields the protein CASSYVENTEAFF.

This clone was seen more than once but under ten times. The rearrangement joins TRBV7-2 to TRBJ1-1; D unresolved. CDR3 size: 13 residues. The V end was cut by 5 bases, the J end by 1 base, with 8 bases between. CDR1 is SGHTA and CDR2 is FQGNSA in the germline V gene. The CDR3: CASSPKANTEAFF. CDR3 sequence (DNA): TGTGCCAGCAGCCCCAAAGCGAACACTGAAGCTTTCTTT.

This clone was seen only a few times. V usage is TRBV10-3 and J usage is TRBJ2-7; 7 positions agree with TRBD1. Trimming took 3 bases from V and 2 from J; bases not matched to a gene: 10. CDR3 size: 16 residues. The germline V gene encodes CDR1 ENHRY and CDR2 SYGVKD. The CDR3 DNA reads as TGTGCCATCAGTGACCCCGCGTTAGGGGGCCCCTACGAGCAGTACTTC. It is translated as CAISDPALGGPYEQYF.

The CDR3 nucleotides are TGTGCTAGTGGTTTGGCTCCCCGTGATCTATCCCCCTTCCCTGGCACAGATACGCAGTATTTT. As protein: CASGLAPRDLSPFPGTDTQYF. The chain carries TRBV12-5 and TRBJ2-3; D is undetermined. The germline V gene has CDR1 LGHNT and CDR2 FRNRAP. This CDR3 region has 21 residues. Deletions cut 1 base from V and 1 base from J, with 27 bases between.

This clone has just a few counts. This chain connects TRBV5-4 to TRBJ2-3; TRBD2 agrees at 9 bases. The CDR3 consists of 15 residues. V trimming: 4 bases; J trimming: 3 bases; junction bases outside the gene matches: 6. CDR1 SGHNT and CDR2 YYREEE come from the germline V gene (reference sequence). The CDR3 DNA sequence: TGTGCCAGCAGCCGGCGGGGGGGCCGGACAGATACGCAGTATTTT. Translated, it gives CASSRRGGRTDTQYF. The full variable domain, completed using reference TRBV5-4 and TRBJ2-3, is ETGVTQSPTHLIKTRGQQVTLRCSSQSGHNTVSWYQQALGQGPQFIFQYYREEENGRGNFPPRFSGLQFPNYSSELNVNALELDDSALYLCASSRRGGRTDTQYFGPGTRLTVL.

This clone has a handful of counts. The genes are TRBV28 and TRBJ1-4; maybe TRBD1 (5 bases). This CDR3 spans 14 amino acids. CDR1 is MDHEN, CDR2 SYDVKM, per germline. The germline V and J ends were trimmed by 6 bases and 7 bases, with 15 bases remaining between them. In DNA form, the CDR3 reads TGTGCCAGCAGGCGTACGGGGCAGCTTGAAAAACTGTTTTTT. This translates into CASRRTGQLEKLFF.